Listed below are T cell receptor beta chains from one sample, sequenced in a study of blood T cell repertoires in COVID-19. Libraries were prepared by immunoSEQ multiplex PCR; TCRdb keeps only in-frame clonotypes and omits some of them. The data contain a few hundred thousand clones, around nine tenths of them seen just once; the ten biggest clones take up 10%. The specimen sequenced was PBMCs or T cells enriched from blood (not recorded which). The receptor set was obtained from a woman between 45 and 60 years old who had recovered from COVID-19. Both conserved end residues are part of each CDR3. The order of the fields is V gene, D gene, J gene, CDR3 DNA, CDR3 protein. A D gene is named only where the DNA matches it firmly.

>TRBV6-5|NA|TRBJ2-2
TGTGCCAGCGTGCGGAACACCGGGGAGCTGTTTTTT
CASVRNTGELFF
>TRBV27|NA|TRBJ1-1
TGTGCCAGCAGCTACTACTTCCCAGGGGACACTGAAGCTTTCTTT
CASSYYFPGDTEAFF
>TRBV7-2|NA|TRBJ1-4
TGTGCCAGCAGCCGGACAGCAACTAATGAAAAACTGTTTTTT
CASSRTATNEKLFF
>TRBV27|NA|TRBJ2-7
TGTGCCAGCAGTTTATTATGGGGGGGGCACGACGAGCAGTACTTC
CASSLLWGGHDEQYF
>TRBV5-5|TRBD2|TRBJ2-1
TGTGCCAGCAGCGGGACTAGCGGCTCCTACAATGAGCAGTTCTTC
CASSGTSGSYNEQFF
>TRBV30|TRBD2|TRBJ2-2
TGTGCCTGGAGTGTTGGACTAGCGGGGATCACCGGGGAGCTGTTTTTT
CAWSVGLAGITGELFF
>TRBV29-1|TRBD1|TRBJ2-3
TGCAGCGCAGGTTCCGGGACAGATTACACAGATACGCAGTATTTT
CSAGSGTDYTDTQYF
>TRBV27|NA|TRBJ2-1
TGTGCCAGCAGTTTACAGGGGCCCTACAATGAGCAGTTCTTC
CASSLQGPYNEQFF
>TRBV28|NA|TRBJ1-6
TGTGGGTCAAAGAGCTCCTATAATTCACCCCTCCACTTT
CGSKSSYNSPLHF
>TRBV4-3|TRBD2|TRBJ2-2
TGCGCCAGCAGCACCACCGGGGGGACCGGGGAGCTGTTTTTT
CASSTTGGTGELFF